This record looks at one T cell receptor (beta chain) sequence and its context. The target antigen is unknown. These data come from a study of T cell repertoires in cytomegalovirus infection. The CDR3 runs 16 residues. The germline V gene encodes CDR1 SNHLY and CDR2 FYNNEI. The ends lost 7 bases at V and 8 bases at J; junction bases unmatched: 11. TCRdb ran MiXCR on the reads and lists one entry per CDR3 protein. The table records 200,000 or so distinct CDR3 sequences, approximately 40% of them present only once. V is TRBV2 and J is TRBJ2-1; 13 bases map to TRBD2. The TCR was taken from a human donor in good health (CMV status not recorded). Some clones in this sample may be carry-over from other donors' samples. The source was CD8+ T cells from cultured PBMCs, collected from culture after CMV antigen stimulation. The CDR3 bases are TGTGCCAGCACCGATCTCAGACTAGCGGGGGGCCATGAGCAGTTCTTC. This encodes CASTDLRLAGGHEQFF.